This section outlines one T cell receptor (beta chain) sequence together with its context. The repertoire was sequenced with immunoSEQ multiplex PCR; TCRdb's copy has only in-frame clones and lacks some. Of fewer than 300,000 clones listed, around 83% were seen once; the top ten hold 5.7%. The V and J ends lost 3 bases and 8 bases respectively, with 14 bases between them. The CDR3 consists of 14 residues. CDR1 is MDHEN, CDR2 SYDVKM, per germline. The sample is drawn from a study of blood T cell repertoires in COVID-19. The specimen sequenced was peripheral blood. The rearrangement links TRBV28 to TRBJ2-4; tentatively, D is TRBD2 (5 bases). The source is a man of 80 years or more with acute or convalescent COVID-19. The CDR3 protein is CASSLAGNSYIQYF. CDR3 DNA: TGTGCCAGCAGTTTGGCGGGCAACAGCTACATTCAGTACTTC.